This T cell receptor (beta chain) was found in a study of blood T cells in healthy people across ages (dated by TCRdb to the mid-2010s). Regarding the complete study: In model experiments, template switching captured about one uniquely barcoded TCR beta cDNA molecule for every two T cells. The study analyzed two additional independent replicas of 1 million unique cDNA reads from the same blood draw for two donors, one aged 18 to 29 and one aged 80 or older. Donors were grouped into four age groups: young (average about 15 years), middle-aged (around 39), aged (around 56) and long-lived (around 80). To track age-related changes in TCR beta repertoire diversity, the study relied on deep sequencing normalized with unique cDNA molecular identifiers. Donors of different ages were randomly distributed across sequencing lanes to avoid experimental bias. Points the paper makes about the study in general: Donor CMV infection status was unknown, potentially confounding age-related changes in expanded clonotypes. Compared with the aged group, the long-lived group had more naive CD4+ T cells, fewer expanded clones and increased TCR diversity, suggesting age selection. Estimates of total diversity based on one million sequenced T cells were considered lower bounds and underestimates. Because profiling used bulk unsorted PBMCs, naive and antigen-experienced compartments could not be compared conclusively. The percentage of naive T cells measured by flow cytometry correlated strongly with observed TCR beta diversity. Observed TCR beta diversity per million T cells fell roughly linearly with age, and a significant reduction was already apparent by age around 40.

This clonotype has a handful of counts. No antigen is known for it. The input lacks base qualities; no much larger clone sits a single base away. Donors were 39 systemically healthy Caucasian individuals from Russia aged roughly 6 to 95 years. About 10 milliliters of peripheral blood were drawn from each donor into EDTA-treated Vacutainer tubes. Ficoll-Paque density-gradient centrifugation was used to isolate PBMCs, with at least 6.5 million per sample. Trizol reagent was used to extract total RNA from the PBMCs, yielding at least 6 micrograms per sample. For every donor, an aliquot of PBMCs went through flow cytometry to measure the percentages of naive CD45RAhigh/CD27high T cells. The library was produced with 5' RACE. The instrument given in TCRdb is Illumina HiSeq 2500. A second PCR of roughly 7 to 12 cycles was performed with a sample-barcoded 5' primer and a J-beta primer mix. Each TCR beta cDNA molecule received a unique molecular identifier from a template-switch 5' adaptor carrying 12 random nucleotides. At least 3 million CDR3-containing paired-end reads were obtained from each sample. All of the RNA was converted into first-strand cDNA using the Mint cDNA synthesis kit, with a TRBC-specific oligonucleotide serving as the primer. After uracil-DNA glycosylase treatment, a first 18-cycle PCR used universal primers M1SS and BC2_uni_R on all cDNA. The original methods were these. Normalization of each sample was performed by random selection of 1 million high-quality reads, each carrying a distinct molecular identifier. Reads sharing molecular identifiers were discarded rather than binned into consensus sequences. CDR3 identification, clonotype clustering and error correction used MiTCR with a Q25 quality threshold and the strictest error-elimination algorithm. A nonparametric unseen species model with Euler transformation was used to estimate a lower bound on total TCR beta diversity. The raw public reads went through TCRdb reprocessing: fastp at Q25, MiXCR clone calling, in-frame beta chains kept. Identical CDR3 protein sequences are pooled into one entry, listed with their most common genes and DNA. These V and J calls are TCRdb output, not the study's own analysis. Here the sample has about 290,000 distinct CDR3 sequences; around 30% occur a single time. 25% to 35% of the sample lies in the top ten.

From cysteine to phenylalanine, the CDR3 is 15 amino acids long. Left in the record is the CDR3 DNA by itself, 45 bases read in frame from the first base. V was cut back by 6 bases and J by 0 bases, leaving a gap of 12 bases between them. Per the germline V gene, SGHTA is the CDR1 and FQGNSA is the CDR2. The sequence joins TRBV7-2 to TRBJ2-1; the D gene cannot be named for sure. This receptor was obtained from a woman in her 70s in good health. Sequencing input: blood. The nucleotide sequence reads as follows: TGTGCCAGCAGGTCAGGTGTTAGCTCCTACAATGAGCAGTTCTTC. Its product reads: CASRSGVSSYNEQFF.